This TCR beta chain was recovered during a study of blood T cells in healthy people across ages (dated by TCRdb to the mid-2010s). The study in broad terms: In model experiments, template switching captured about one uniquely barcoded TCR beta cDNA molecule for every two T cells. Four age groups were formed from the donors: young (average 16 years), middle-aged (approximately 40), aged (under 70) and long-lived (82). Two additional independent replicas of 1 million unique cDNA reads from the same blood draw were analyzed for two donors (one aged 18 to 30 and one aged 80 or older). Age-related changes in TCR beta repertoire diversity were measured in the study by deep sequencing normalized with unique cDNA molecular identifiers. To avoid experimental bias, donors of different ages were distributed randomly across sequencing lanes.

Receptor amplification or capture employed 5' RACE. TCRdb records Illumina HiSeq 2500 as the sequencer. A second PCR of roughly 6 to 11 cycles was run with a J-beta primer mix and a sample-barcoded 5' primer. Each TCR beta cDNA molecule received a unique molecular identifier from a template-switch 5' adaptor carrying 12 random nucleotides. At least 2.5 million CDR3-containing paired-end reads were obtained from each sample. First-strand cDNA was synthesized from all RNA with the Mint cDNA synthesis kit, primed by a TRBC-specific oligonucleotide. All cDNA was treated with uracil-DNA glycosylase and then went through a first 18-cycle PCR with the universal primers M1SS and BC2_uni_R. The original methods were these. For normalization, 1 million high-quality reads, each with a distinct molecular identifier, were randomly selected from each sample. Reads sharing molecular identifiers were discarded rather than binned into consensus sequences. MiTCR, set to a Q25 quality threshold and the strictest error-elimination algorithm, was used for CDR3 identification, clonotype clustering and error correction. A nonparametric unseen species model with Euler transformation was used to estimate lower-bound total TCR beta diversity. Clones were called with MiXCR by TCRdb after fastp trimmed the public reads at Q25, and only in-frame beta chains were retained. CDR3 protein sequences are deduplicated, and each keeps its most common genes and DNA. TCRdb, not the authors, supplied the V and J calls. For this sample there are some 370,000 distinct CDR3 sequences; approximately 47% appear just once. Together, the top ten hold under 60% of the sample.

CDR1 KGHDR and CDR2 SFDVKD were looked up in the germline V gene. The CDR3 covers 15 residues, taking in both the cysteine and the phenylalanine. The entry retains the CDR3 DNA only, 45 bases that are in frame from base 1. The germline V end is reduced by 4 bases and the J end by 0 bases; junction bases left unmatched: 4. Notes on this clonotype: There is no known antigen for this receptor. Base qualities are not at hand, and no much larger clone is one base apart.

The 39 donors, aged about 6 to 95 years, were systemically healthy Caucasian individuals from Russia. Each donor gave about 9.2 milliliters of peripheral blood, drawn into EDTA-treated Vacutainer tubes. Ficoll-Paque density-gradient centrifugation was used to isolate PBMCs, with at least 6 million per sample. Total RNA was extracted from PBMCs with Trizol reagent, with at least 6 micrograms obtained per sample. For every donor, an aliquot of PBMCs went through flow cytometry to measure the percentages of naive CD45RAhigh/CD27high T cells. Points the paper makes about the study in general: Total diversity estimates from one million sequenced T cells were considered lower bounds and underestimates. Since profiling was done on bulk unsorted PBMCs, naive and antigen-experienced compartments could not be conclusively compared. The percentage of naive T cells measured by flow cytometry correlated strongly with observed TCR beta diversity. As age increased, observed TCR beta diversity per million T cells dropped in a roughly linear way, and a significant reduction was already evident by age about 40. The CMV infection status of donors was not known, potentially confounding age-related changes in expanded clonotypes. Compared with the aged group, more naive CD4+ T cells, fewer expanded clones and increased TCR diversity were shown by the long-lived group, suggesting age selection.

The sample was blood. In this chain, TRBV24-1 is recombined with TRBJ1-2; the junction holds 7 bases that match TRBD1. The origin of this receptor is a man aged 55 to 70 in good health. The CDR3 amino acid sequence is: CATSDPGGTNYGYTF. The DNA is TGTGCCACCAGTGACCCAGGGGGGACTAACTATGGCTACACCTTC.